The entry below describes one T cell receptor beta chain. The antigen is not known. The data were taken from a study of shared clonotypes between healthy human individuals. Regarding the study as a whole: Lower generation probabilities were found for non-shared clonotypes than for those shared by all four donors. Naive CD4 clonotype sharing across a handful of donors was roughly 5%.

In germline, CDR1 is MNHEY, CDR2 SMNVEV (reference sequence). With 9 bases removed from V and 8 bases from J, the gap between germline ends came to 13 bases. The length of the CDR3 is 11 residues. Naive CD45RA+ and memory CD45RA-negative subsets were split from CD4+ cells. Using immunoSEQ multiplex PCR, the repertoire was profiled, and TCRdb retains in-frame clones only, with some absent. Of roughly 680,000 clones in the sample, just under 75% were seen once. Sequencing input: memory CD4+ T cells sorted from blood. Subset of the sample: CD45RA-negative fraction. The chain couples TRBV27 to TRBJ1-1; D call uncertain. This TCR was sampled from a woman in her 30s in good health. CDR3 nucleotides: TGTGCCAGTCAAAGGACGGGCGAAGCTTTCTTT. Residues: CASQRTGEAFF.